These 22 T cell receptor beta chains were sequenced from one sample in a study of T-cell reconstitution after alpha-beta-depleted transplantation in children. TCRbeta library construction was performed incorporating unique molecular identifiers. In TCRdb, the PCR reads were re-called with MiXCR into one record per CDR3 protein. The data contain 90,000 to 130,000 distinct CDR3 sequences, under 13% of them seen just once; the ten biggest clones take up 8%. This sample comprised PBMCs from the stem cell graft donor, obtained from the stem cell graft. These TCRs come from a human donor who donated a stem cell graft to a child with acute lymphoblastic leukemia.

This clonotype was seen ten or more times. CDR3 residues: CASSSSGTGKETQYF. The CDR3 nucleotides read TGTGCCAGCAGCTCATCAGGGACGGGTAAAGAGACCCAGTACTTC. The genes are TRBV7-2 and TRBJ2-5, with D perhaps assigned TRBD1 or TRBD2 (5 bases each). Trimming removed 4 bases from V and 3 bases from J, with 15 bases in between. CDR3 length: 15 residues. Germline-derived CDR1 and CDR2 are SGHTA and FQGNSA. The full variable domain, its missing parts supplied by reference TRBV7-2 and TRBJ2-5, is GAGVSQSPSNKVTEKGKDVELRCDPISGHTALYWYRQSLGQGLEFLIYFQGNSAPDKSGLPSDRFSAERTGGSVSTLTIQRTQQEDSAVYLCASSSSGTGKETQYFGPGTRLLVL.

The chain joins TRBV27 to TRBJ1-1, with D perhaps matching TRBD1 (6 bases). V was shortened by 9 bases and J by 12 bases, with 26 bases between the two germline ends. CDR3 length equals 14 residues. Per germline, CDR1 MNHEY and CDR2 SMNVEV (reference sequence). As DNA, the CDR3 is TGTGCCAGGGACAGTTCAAAAAGACAAAAAGAATCTTTCTTT. This encodes CARDSSKRQKESFF.

The table lists this clonotype with many counts. The V and J genes are TRBV29-1 and TRBJ1-1; 9 nucleotides match TRBD1. CDR1 is SQVTM, CDR2 ANQGSEA, per germline. This CDR3 has 13 residues. V shed 7 bases and J 1 base; nucleotides not matched to a gene: 4. CDR3 in amino acids: CSAPGQGNTEAFF. The CDR3 DNA follows: TGCAGCGCTCCGGGACAGGGGAACACTGAAGCTTTCTTT. Supplemented by reference TRBV29-1 and TRBJ1-1, the full variable domain reads SAVISQKPSRDICQRGTSLTIQCQVDSQVTMMFWYRQQPGQSLTLIATANQGSEATYESGFVIDKFPISRPNLTFSTLTVSNMSPEDSSIYLCSAPGQGNTEAFFGQGTRLTVV.

This clonotype was picked up many times. The chain recombines TRBV11-3 with TRBJ2-1; 12 bases map to TRBD2. CDR1 and CDR2 from the germline V gene are SGHNT and YENEEA. This CDR3 has 20 amino acids. V lost 4 bases, J lost 4 bases, and 17 bases stayed unmatched. CDR3 nucleotides: TGTGCCAGCAGCTCCCAGACTAGCGGGAGTCTAGTTGTAGTTTACAATGAGCAGTTCTTC. Residues: CASSSQTSGSLVVVYNEQFF.

At least ten counts were recorded for this clonotype. The chain joins TRBV5-1 to TRBJ2-7; 7 bases agree with TRBD1. The CDR3 covers 14 residues. J lost 4 bases, V lost 4 bases, and 8 bases had no gene match. From germline, CDR1 is SGHRS and CDR2 YFSETQ. The CDR3 loop is CASSAWDRAYEQYF. In nucleotides, the CDR3 is TGCGCCAGCAGCGCGTGGGACAGAGCGTACGAGCAGTACTTC.

This clonotype was detected many times. This rearrangement joins TRBV5-4 to TRBJ2-1; the match to TRBD2 covers 11 bases. CDR3 length equals 16 residues. Germline CDR1 and CDR2: SGHNT and YYREEE (reference sequence). V shed 4 bases, J shed 5 bases, and the junction held 8 bases outside the gene matches. The CDR3 is CASSQYHSGRDNEQFF. The CDR3 DNA reads as TGTGCCAGCAGCCAGTACCATAGCGGGAGGGACAATGAGCAGTTCTTC. Combining the CDR3 with reference TRBV5-4 and TRBJ2-1 gives the whole variable domain ETGVTQSPTHLIKTRGQQVTLRCSSQSGHNTVSWYQQALGQGPQFIFQYYREEENGRGNFPPRFSGLQFPNYSSELNVNALELDDSALYLCASSQYHSGRDNEQFFGPGTRLTVL.

As DNA, the CDR3 is TGTGCCAGCAGCCCTACTGGTGGCAGGGGGAGTCCTGAAGCTTTCTTT. Translating gives CASSPTGGRGSPEAFF. The chain employs TRBV11-2 and TRBJ1-1; 7 bases are shared with TRBD1. The CDR3 is 16 residues long. Trimming at V came to 5 bases and at J to 6 bases, leaving 15 bases not matched to a gene. CDR1 and CDR2 from the germline V gene are SGHAT and FQNNGV. Using reference TRBV11-2 and TRBJ1-1 for the parts outside the CDR3, the full variable domain is EAGVAQSPRYKIIEKRQSVAFWCNPISGHATLYWYQQILGQGPKLLIQFQNNGVVDDSQLPKDRFSAERLKGVDSTLKIQPAKLEDSAVYLCASSPTGGRGSPEAFFGQGTRLTVV.

This clonotype was counted ten times or more. This sequence joins TRBV27 and TRBJ1-5; D possibly corresponds to TRBD1 (5 bases). Trimming took off 0 bases at V and 3 bases at J, with 15 bases between the two ends. The CDR3 covers 17 residues. CDR1 and CDR2 from the germline V gene are MNHEY and SMNVEV (reference sequence). The CDR3: CASSLSGDDRFNQPQHF. The CDR3 coding sequence is TGTGCCAGCAGTTTATCGGGAGATGACAGATTCAATCAGCCCCAGCATTTT.

This clonotype was observed a few times. The chain employs TRBV2 and TRBJ2-4; tentatively, D is TRBD1 (6 bases). V shed 7 bases and J shed 7 bases, with 20 bases lying between them. The CDR3 is 15 amino acids. The germline gives CDR1 SNHLY, CDR2 FYNNEI. This CDR3 is CASIKKRGIRNIQYF. Here the CDR3 DNA reads TGTGCCAGCATTAAGAAGAGGGGGATCCGCAACATTCAGTACTTC.

This clonotype has at least ten counts. The chain is built from TRBV12-3 or TRBV12-4 and TRBJ2-1; 12 nucleotides match TRBD2. Trimming took 6 bases from V and 7 from J; bases not matched to a gene: 10. The CDR3 has 16 residues. For the CDR3, the DNA is TGTGCCAGCAGGATGCCGGGACTAGCGGGTACAAATGAGCAGTTCTTC. It codes for CASRMPGLAGTNEQFF.

The chain carries TRBV30 and TRBJ2-1; TRBD1 aligns across 8 bases. V dropped 0 bases and J dropped 5; count of bases not matched to a gene: 3. CDR3 length equals 14 residues. CDR1 and CDR2 (germline): GTSNPN, SVGIG (reference sequence). CDR3 loop: CAWSVGTGHNEQFF. CDR3 nucleotides: TGTGCCTGGAGTGTGGGGACAGGTCACAATGAGCAGTTCTTC.

This clonotype was found many times. The chain links TRBV15 to TRBJ1-5; 7 bases align to TRBD1. J lost 6 bases, V lost 7 bases, and 12 bases had no gene match. This CDR3 region has 15 residues. CDR1 LNHNV and CDR2 YYDKDF come from the germline V gene (reference sequence). CDR3 nucleotide sequence: TGTGCCACCAACGACGACAGGGTATTCGGTCAGCCCCAGCATTTT. Translated: CATNDDRVFGQPQHF. Full variable domain (remainder filled in from reference TRBV15 and TRBJ1-5): DAMVIQNPRYQVTQFGKPVTLSCSQTLNHNVMYWYQQKSSQAPKLLFHYYDKDFNNEADTPDNFQSRRPNTSFCFLDIRSPGLGDTAMYLCATNDDRVFGQPQHFGDGTRLSIL.

This clonotype has at least ten counts. The chain joins TRBV29-1 to TRBJ1-2, with 7 bases lining up with TRBD1. Germline-derived CDR1 and CDR2 are SQVTM and ANQGSEA. Trimming at V came to 6 bases and at J to 4 bases, leaving 5 bases not matched to a gene. This CDR3 spans 12 amino acids. The CDR3 region has the DNA TGCAGCGTGGTTCAGGGGGGCTATGGCTACACCTTC. Its protein is CSVVQGGYGYTF. The variable domain in full, completed from reference TRBV29-1 and TRBJ1-2, reads SAVISQKPSRDICQRGTSLTIQCQVDSQVTMMFWYRQQPGQSLTLIATANQGSEATYESGFVIDKFPISRPNLTFSTLTVSNMSPEDSSIYLCSVVQGGYGYTFGSGTRLTVV.

With regard to this clonotype: Being one base from a much bigger clone, this may be a read error. The chain employs TRBV6-1 and TRBJ2-2; possible D gene TRBD2, 5 bases. This CDR3 is 16 amino acids long. Trimming took 8 bases from V and 4 from J, leaving 20 bases between them. Germline V gene sequence: CDR1 MNHNS, CDR2 SASEGT. CDR3 nucleotide sequence: TGTGCCAGCTTCTCCCTCATTGCGAGGGTCACCGGGGAGCTGTTTTTT. Protein: CASFSLIARVTGELFF.

This clonotype was recorded many times. J is TRBJ1-5 and V is TRBV20-1; D uncertain. CDR1 is DFQATT and CDR2 is SNEGSKA in the germline V gene (reference sequence). The CDR3 has 15 residues. Trimming removed 3 bases from V and 0 bases from J, with 12 bases in between. CDR3 in amino acids: CSARPPYSSNQPQHF. CDR3 bases: TGCAGTGCTAGGCCACCCTACAGTAGCAATCAGCCCCAGCATTTT.

This clonotype was seen repeatedly, ten times or more. The chain joins TRBV9 to TRBJ2-7; D is perhaps TRBD1 or TRBD2 (6 bases each). The CDR3 is made up of 15 amino acids. Trimming stripped 1 base from V and 3 bases from J, with 14 bases between. Looked up from germline, CDR1 is SGDLS and CDR2 is YYNGEE. For the CDR3, the DNA is TGTGCCAGCAGCGTACTGGGGGGCCCCAACTACGAGCAGTACTTC. Protein product: CASSVLGGPNYEQYF.

This clonotype appeared many times. This sequence joins TRBV7-2 and TRBJ2-1; TRBD2 agrees at 8 bases. The CDR3 length is 16 residues. The V gene's germline CDR1 is SGHTA and CDR2 FQGNSA. After removal of 0 bases from V and 5 bases from J, the junction contained 6 bases not matched to a gene. This chain's CDR3 is CASSLAISGGNNEQFF. CDR3 sequence (DNA): TGTGCCAGCAGCTTAGCGATCAGCGGGGGAAACAATGAGCAGTTCTTC.

This clonotype appeared many times. The V call is TRBV7-6, the J call TRBJ2-7; 11 nucleotides line up with TRBD1. CDR3 length equals 15 residues. Germline V gene data show CDR1 as SGHVS and CDR2 as FNYEAQ. J was trimmed by 6 bases and V by 5 bases; bases with no gene match: 9. The chain's CDR3 is CASSLGQGARIEQYF. The DNA for the CDR3 is TGTGCCAGCAGCCTCGGACAGGGGGCGCGTATCGAGCAGTACTTC.

Ten or more counts support this clonotype. The rearrangement links TRBV20-1 to TRBJ2-1; weak D call: TRBD2 (5 bases). CDR3 length equals 19 residues. Germline CDR1 and CDR2: DFQATT and SNEGSKA (reference sequence). Trimming shortened V by 4 bases and J by 0 bases, and 25 bases separated the two germline ends. CDR3 residues: CSANPPKMGVTSSYNEQFF. CDR3 DNA sequence: TGCAGTGCTAATCCCCCCAAGATGGGAGTGACGAGCTCCTACAATGAGCAGTTCTTC.

Many counts were recorded for this clonotype. The chain has TRBV10-3 and TRBJ2-1; 9 nucleotides align to TRBD1. Trimming at V came to 5 bases and at J to 2 bases, leaving 4 bases not matched to a gene. The CDR3 is 15 amino acids. The germline V gene encodes CDR1 ENHRY and CDR2 SYGVKD. The chain's CDR3 is CAISPGTGTYNEQFF. Here the CDR3 DNA reads TGTGCCATCAGTCCCGGGACAGGGACCTACAATGAGCAGTTCTTC.

In its sample, this clonotype was seen many times. The rearrangement joins TRBV5-5 to TRBJ1-2; D is unresolved. Germline CDR1 is SGHKS and CDR2 is YYEKEE (reference sequence). V lost 0 bases, J lost 1 base, and 13 bases lay in between. The CDR3 extends over 16 amino acids. The CDR3 DNA follows: TGTGCCAGCAGCTTGGCGAGGGTCCAGAATAACTATGGCTACACCTTC. It is translated as CASSLARVQNNYGYTF.

The genes are TRBV29-1 and TRBJ1-1; D is possibly TRBD1 (6 bases). Germline CDR1 SQVTM, CDR2 ANQGSEA. V was trimmed by 3 bases and J by 11 bases, leaving 13 bases between them. CDR3 length equals 11 residues. The CDR3 sequence: CSVDGGAQAFF. In DNA, the CDR3 is TGCAGCGTTGACGGGGGGGCCCAGGCTTTCTTT.